The entry below gives a single TCR beta chain sequence along with its context. Its matching antigen is unknown. Amplification used 60 Vbeta primers and 13 Jbeta primers. Assay: immunoSEQ multiplex PCR; the TCRdb copy retains only in-frame clones and omits some. Found here are 95,000 to 150,000 clones, less than 85% of them singletons; the top ten hold approximately 20%. These data originate in a study of cytomegalovirus exposure and HLA in healthy donors. Study-wide context: The roughly 100 million unique TCR beta sequences, from 150 million to 200 million T cells, were found by an earlier analysis.

General study findings and limits: For presence/absence analyses, sequencing depth was assumed to be roughly uniform across donors. Reported findings show TCR beta sequences accurately forecast HLA-A and HLA-B alleles in most subjects. The authors later found TCR association rates varying by HLA locus, with DRB1 most and HLA-C fewest.

Trimming stripped 2 bases from V and 8 bases from J, with 12 bases between. CDR1 and CDR2 from the germline V gene are SNHLY and FYNNEI. CDR3 length equals 13 residues. The rearrangement uses TRBV2 and TRBJ1-2, with D unresolved. The sample comprised PBMCs. The TCR comes from a man younger than 35 in good health and CMV-seropositive. CDR3 amino acids: CASSENFVEGYTF. The CDR3 DNA follows: TGTGCCAGCAGTGAAAATTTTGTTGAGGGCTACACCTTC.